These 32 T cell receptor beta chains came from one sample sequenced in a study of OX40 agonist ivuxolimab in advanced cancers. Repertoires were generated with immunoSEQ multiplex PCR, while TCRdb's copy carries only in-frame clones and drops some. The sample contains about 79,000 clones, about nine tenths of which appear only once. Specimen: CD4+ or CD8+ T cells sorted from blood, collected in a trial of the OX40 agonist ivuxolimab. Every receptor here comes from an adult with an advanced solid tumor such as melanoma, head and neck, liver or kidney cancer.

The V call is TRBV5-1, the J call TRBJ1-2; D perhaps matches TRBD1 (5 bases). The CDR3 is 17 amino acids. V lost 1 base and J lost 3, with 19 bases in between. Germline lookup yields CDR1 SGHRS and CDR2 YFSETQ. CDR3 residues: CASSLFPEGRGDYGYTF. In nucleotides, the CDR3 is TGCGCCAGCAGCTTGTTTCCAGAGGGACGGGGGGACTATGGCTACACCTTC. Complete variable domain (other parts from reference TRBV5-1 and TRBJ1-2): KAGVTQTPRYLIKTRGQQVTLSCSPISGHRSVSWYQQTPGQGLQFLFEYFSETQRNKGNFPGRFSGRQFSNSRSEMNVSTLELGDSALYLCASSLFPEGRGDYGYTFGSGTRLTVV.

V usage is TRBV7-2 and J usage is TRBJ2-7; tentatively, D is TRBD1 (5 bases). This CDR3 spans 14 amino acids. V lost 2 bases to trimming and J lost 0 bases, with 8 bases between them. Per germline, CDR1 SGHTA and CDR2 FQGNSA. The CDR3: CASSLSGNSYEQYF. CDR3 nucleotides: TGTGCCAGCAGCTTATCAGGGAACTCCTACGAGCAGTACTTC.

The chain couples TRBV5-1 to TRBJ1-1, with D maybe TRBD1 (5 bases). Per germline, CDR1 SGHRS and CDR2 YFSETQ. The ends were cut back, 3 bases at V and 0 bases at J, with 15 bases in the middle. This CDR3 is built from 16 residues. The CDR3 nucleotides read TGCGCCAGCAGCTCGGGACCTCGAGACGTGAACACTGAAGCTTTCTTT. It encodes CASSSGPRDVNTEAFF.

J is TRBJ2-7 and V is TRBV2, with 7 bases that match TRBD1. The CDR3 loop spans 13 amino acids. The J segment lost 6 bases and the V segment lost 6 bases, leaving 8 bases of the junction unmatched. CDR1 and CDR2 from the germline V gene are SNHLY and FYNNEI. The CDR3 region has the DNA TGTGCCAGCAGACGGACAGGATTATCCGAGCAGTACGTC. Encoded protein: CASRRTGLSEQYV.

The chain combines TRBV11-2 with TRBJ2-5, with D perhaps TRBD2 (5 bases). V shed 1 base and J shed 2 bases, with 8 bases lying between them. This CDR3 spans 14 amino acids. Germline CDR1 reads SGHAT; CDR2 reads FQNNGV. The CDR3 sequence: CASSLAGNQETQYF. The DNA for the CDR3 is TGTGCCAGCAGCTTAGCGGGAAATCAAGAGACCCAGTACTTC.

The chain links TRBV15 to TRBJ2-6; D possibly matches TRBD1 or TRBD2 (6 bases each). Germline loops: CDR1 LNHNV, CDR2 YYDKDF (reference sequence). V gave up 1 base and J gave up 0 bases, with 16 bases separating them. The CDR3 has 19 amino acids. CDR3: CATSRVGAWGDSGANVLTF. The CDR3 DNA is TGTGCCACCAGCAGAGTGGGGGCTTGGGGGGACTCTGGGGCCAACGTCCTGACTTTC.

CDR3 DNA: TGTGCCAGCAGTGAAGATTACCTAGGCAATGAGCAGTTCTTC. Translated: CASSEDYLGNEQFF. This chain joins TRBV6-1 and TRBJ2-1, with unresolved D. V was shortened by 1 base and J by 6 bases, with 10 bases between the two germline ends. CDR1 is MNHNS and CDR2 is SASEGT in the germline V gene. The CDR3 is 14 amino acids.

The sample holds one count of this clone. This chain links TRBV6-4 with TRBJ2-1; 8 bases align to TRBD1. J lost 5 bases, V lost 5 bases, and 5 bases had no gene match. Germline values: CDR1 MRHNA, CDR2 SNTAGT. There are 14 residues in the CDR3. The CDR3 protein is CASSNDRGDNEQFF. CDR3 sequence (DNA): TGTGCCAGCAGTAACGACAGGGGAGACAATGAGCAGTTCTTC.

This chain connects TRBV27 to TRBJ2-3; 13 nucleotides align to TRBD2. CDR1 and CDR2 from the germline V gene are MNHEY and SMNVEV (reference sequence). The ends lost 5 bases at V and 3 bases at J; junction bases unmatched: 20. The CDR3 consists of 21 residues. In nucleotides, the CDR3 is TGTGCCAGCAGTCCCACACCTACCCCAGGACTAGCGGGGGTGAATACAGATACGCAGTATTTT. Its translation: CASSPTPTPGLAGVNTDTQYF.

This chain joins TRBV5-1 and TRBJ2-2; D unclear. The V and J ends lost 4 bases and 4 bases respectively, with 8 bases between them. From germline, CDR1 is SGHRS and CDR2 YFSETQ. The CDR3 covers 13 residues. The CDR3 is CASSGVRTGELFF. As DNA, the CDR3 is TGCGCCAGCAGCGGGGTTCGCACCGGGGAGCTGTTTTTT.

This clone was recorded once. The V call is TRBV27, the J call TRBJ1-1, with TRBD1 as a possible D gene (5 bases). CDR3 length equals 13 residues. Trimming pared 4 bases from V and 4 bases from J, leaving 10 bases between. Germline V lookup: CDR1 MNHEY, CDR2 SMNVEV (reference sequence). DNA for the CDR3: TGTGCCAGCAGTTCATACCAGGGCACTGAAGCTTTCTTT. It yields the protein CASSSYQGTEAFF.

Turning to this clone: Mismatch with germline at one junction end may stem from a read error. The chain links TRBV6-5 to TRBJ2-1; 12 bases are a match to TRBD2. Germline CDR1 MNHEY, CDR2 SVGAGI. The CDR3 contains 13 residues. The CDR3 spells CASSYKGTSGWVF. CDR3 sequence (DNA): TGTGCCAGCAGTTACAAAGGGACTAGCGGGTGGGTCTTC.

V usage is TRBV7-3 and J usage is TRBJ2-3; TRBD2 matches at 14 bases. This CDR3 contains 17 residues. After removal of 1 base from V and 2 bases from J, the junction contained 2 bases not matched to a gene. CDR1 SGHTA and CDR2 FQGTGA come from the germline V gene. Here the CDR3 reads CASSLRTSGGYTDTQYF. The DNA of the CDR3 is TGTGCCAGCAGCTTAAGGACTAGCGGGGGGTACACAGATACGCAGTATTTT.

This clone was detected a few times. The V gene is TRBV10-3, the J gene TRBJ2-3, with D maybe TRBD1 (5 bases). This CDR3 comprises 14 residues. V lost 7 bases, J lost 0 bases, and 11 bases lay in between. Germline V gives CDR1 ENHRY, CDR2 SYGVKD. CDR3 region: CAIKGAFSTDTQYF. CDR3 sequence (DNA): TGTGCCATCAAAGGGGCATTTAGCACAGATACGCAGTATTTT.

V is TRBV18 and J is TRBJ1-4; 7 bases match TRBD1. The CDR3 covers 14 residues. V was clipped by 4 bases and J by 5 bases; unmatched bases: 4. The germline gives CDR1 KGHSH, CDR2 LQKENI. This CDR3 is CASSQGASNEKLFF. The CDR3 DNA is TGTGCCAGCTCACAGGGGGCGTCGAATGAAAAACTGTTTTTT.

The chain employs TRBV10-3 and TRBJ2-1, with 7 bases matching TRBD2. Trimming removed 10 bases from V and 8 bases from J; junction bases left unmatched: 5. This CDR3 is built from 11 residues. Germline CDR1 is ENHRY and CDR2 is SYGVKD. CDR3 region: CATTSSDEQFF. In nucleotides, the CDR3 is TGTGCCACGACTAGCAGCGATGAGCAGTTCTTC.

This chain links TRBV19 with TRBJ2-1; 11 bases agree with TRBD2. Trimming removed 4 bases from V and 8 bases from J; junction bases left unmatched: 10. This CDR3 spans 16 amino acids. CDR1 and CDR2 from the germline V gene are LNHDA and SQIVND (reference sequence). This chain's CDR3 is CASSNVAGGRVDEQFF. For the CDR3, the DNA is TGTGCCAGTAGTAACGTAGCGGGGGGGCGGGTCGATGAGCAGTTCTTC.

The chain recombines TRBV19 with TRBJ2-1; TRBD2 agrees at 13 bases. CDR3 size: 15 residues. Trimming cost V 4 bases and J 6 bases; bases outside gene matches: 3. Germline assignment: CDR1 LNHDA and CDR2 SQIVND (reference sequence). The chain's CDR3 is CASSTLAGGTNEQFF. For the CDR3, the DNA is TGTGCCAGTAGTACACTAGCGGGGGGGACCAATGAGCAGTTCTTC.

V is TRBV6-1 and J is TRBJ1-1; D not certain. This CDR3 contains 13 residues. Germline V gene sequence: CDR1 MNHNS, CDR2 SASEGT. The V gene lost 4 bases and the J gene lost 1 base, with 7 bases spanning the gap. Here the CDR3 reads CASSVTTNTEAFF. In DNA, the CDR3 is TGTGCCAGCAGTGTGACCACGAACACTGAAGCTTTCTTT.

The chain uses TRBV18 and TRBJ1-4, with D possibly matching TRBD1 (5 bases). V was trimmed by 4 bases and J by 7 bases, leaving 10 bases between them. This CDR3 region has 13 residues. CDR1 is KGHSH and CDR2 is LQKENI in the germline V gene. CDR3 sequence: CASSLRVVEKLFF. CDR3 sequence (DNA): TGTGCCAGCTCACTCAGGGTTGTTGAAAAACTGTTTTTT.

J is TRBJ1-4 and V is TRBV7-9; tentative D call: TRBD1 (5 bases). This CDR3 is 14 amino acids long. Germline CDR1 is SEHNR and CDR2 is FQNEAQ (reference sequence). V was clipped by 3 bases and J by 10 bases, with 15 bases between them. CDR3 loop: CASSFSGSVGKLFF. The DNA for the CDR3 is TGTGCCAGCAGCTTTTCAGGGAGCGTAGGAAAACTGTTTTTT.

The chain employs TRBV19 and TRBJ1-5, with 7 bases fitting TRBD1. The CDR3 loop spans 16 amino acids. The V segment lost 5 bases and the J segment 0 bases; nucleotides outside the gene matches: 7. From germline, CDR1 is LNHDA and CDR2 SQIVND (reference sequence). The CDR3 sequence: CASSSDRSYSNQPQHF. In nucleotides, the CDR3 is TGTGCCAGTAGTTCGGACAGGAGCTATAGCAATCAGCCCCAGCATTTT.

This clone was seen a single time. The rearrangement joins TRBV7-9 to TRBJ2-3; 9 nucleotides agree with TRBD1. Trimming removed 1 base from V and 4 bases from J; junction bases left unmatched: 3. The CDR3 contains 15 residues. CDR1 SEHNR and CDR2 FQNEAQ come from the germline V gene (reference sequence). Written as DNA, the CDR3 is TGTGCCAGCAGCTTAGGGGGACAGGGCGCAGATACGCAGTATTTT. Translated, it gives CASSLGGQGADTQYF.

This clone was seen once. This rearrangement joins TRBV11-2 to TRBJ2-7; 7 nucleotides agree with TRBD2. The ends lost 2 bases at V and 11 bases at J; junction bases unmatched: 12. Looked up from germline, CDR1 is SGHAT and CDR2 is FQNNGV. The length of the CDR3 is 14 residues. CDR3 DNA sequence: TGTGCCAGCAGCTTACAGAGCGGGGCTCATCCTAAGTACGTC. Translating it yields CASSLQSGAHPKYV.

The V and J genes are TRBV11-2 and TRBJ1-4; tentatively, D is TRBD1 (6 bases). From germline, CDR1 is SGHAT and CDR2 FQNNGV. CDR3 size: 16 residues. Trimming removed 1 base at V and 0 bases at J, with 9 bases between. The CDR3 here is CASSLGRGATNEKLFF. The CDR3 DNA is TGTGCCAGCAGCTTAGGCAGGGGAGCAACTAATGAAAAACTGTTTTTT.

This clone was observed once. The chain links TRBV18 to TRBJ1-1; D remains unclear. CDR1 and CDR2 from the germline V gene are KGHSH and LQKENI. The CDR3 length is 11 residues. V lost 6 bases and J 8 bases, leaving 10 bases between the germline ends. This CDR3 reads CASSQQSEAFF. CDR3 DNA: TGTGCCAGCTCCCAACAAAGCGAAGCTTTCTTT.

The gene calls are TRBV2 and TRBJ2-7; D gene uncertain. Deletions cut 4 bases from V and 3 bases from J, with 13 bases between. The CDR3 extends over 14 amino acids. Germline values: CDR1 SNHLY, CDR2 FYNNEI. The CDR3 spells CASSVRALNYEQYF. CDR3 DNA: TGTGCCAGCAGTGTGCGAGCACTCAACTACGAGCAGTACTTC.

The chain has TRBV19 and TRBJ1-2, with D unclear. Germline-derived CDR1 and CDR2 are LNHDA and SQIVND (reference sequence). This CDR3 region has 13 residues. With 3 bases removed from V and 4 bases from J, the gap between germline ends came to 9 bases. CDR3 in DNA: TGTGCCAGTAGTATTATCGGGGTCTATGGCTACACCTTC. This encodes CASSIIGVYGYTF.

The chain carries TRBV28 and TRBJ1-5; TRBD1 might be the D (5 bases). Germline loops: CDR1 MDHEN, CDR2 SYDVKM. Trimming removed 6 bases at V and 0 bases at J, with 18 bases between. The CDR3 contains 17 residues. The chain's CDR3 is CASSQGKMGTSNQPQHF. Written as DNA, the CDR3 is TGTGCCAGCAGCCAAGGGAAAATGGGGACTAGCAATCAGCCCCAGCATTTT.

The rearrangement joins TRBV19 to TRBJ1-3; no definite D call. V lost 6 bases, J lost 0 bases, and 9 bases lay in between. Germline V CDR1 and CDR2: LNHDA, SQIVND (reference sequence). CDR3 length: 14 residues. DNA of the CDR3: TGTGCCAGTAGCCGACGGAGCTCTGGAAACACCATATATTTT. Protein product: CASSRRSSGNTIYF.

The chain links TRBV6-5 to TRBJ1-1; no clear D gene. V was shortened by 0 bases and J by 0 bases, with 8 bases between the two germline ends. The germline V gene encodes CDR1 MNHEY and CDR2 SVGAGI. CDR3 length equals 15 residues. CDR3 sequence (DNA): TGTGCCAGCAGTTACTCATCAGCACTGAACACTGAAGCTTTCTTT. As protein: CASSYSSALNTEAFF.

The chain recombines TRBV7-2 with TRBJ2-5; D is perhaps TRBD1 or TRBD2 (5 bases each). V was pared by 5 bases and J by 1 base, with 14 bases between. The CDR3 consists of 15 residues. Germline CDR1 is SGHTA and CDR2 is FQGNSA. The CDR3: CASSAPGTPQETQYF. In DNA, the CDR3 is TGTGCCAGCAGCGCCCCAGGGACCCCCCAAGAGACCCAGTACTTC.